This entry is about one T cell receptor (beta chain). TCR beta CDR3 regions were amplified from RNA transcripts. HTBI primers were used for first-round RT-PCR of the TCR CDR3. From the multiplex PCR reads, TCRdb called clonotypes with MiXCR, one entry per CDR3 protein. The sample yields hundreds of thousands of distinct CDR3 sequences, approximately 40% seen once. The CDR3 spans 14 residues. With 5 bases clipped from V and 0 bases from J, the junction kept 1 base outside the gene matches. Germline V gives CDR1 DFQATT, CDR2 SNEGSKA (reference sequence). The data are from a study of T cells in Graves' hyperthyroidism and ophthalmopathy.

The sequencing input was blood. The TCR originated in a man aged 18 to 30 with Graves' hyperthyroidism. The V call is TRBV20-1, the J call TRBJ2-7; the match to TRBD2 covers 13 bases. Here the CDR3 reads CSAWTSGSSYEQYF. CDR3 sequence (DNA): TGCAGTGCTTGGACTAGCGGGAGCTCCTACGAGCAGTACTTC.